The TCR beta chain described here comes from a study of shared T cell receptors in the human thymus. Sequenced by immunoSEQ multiplex PCR; TCRdb stores in-frame clones only, minus some. This table has roughly 660,000 clones, 88% appearing once. The germline V and J ends were trimmed by 3 bases and 0 bases, with 19 bases remaining between them. This CDR3 is built from 18 residues. Germline V gene sequence: CDR1 MDHEN, CDR2 SYDVKM. This sample was also put to use in a study of human thymus T cells. That source adds: Thymus was obtained from resections taken during corrective heart surgery. Thymic as well as blood repertoires seemed to favor certain V and J genes unevenly.

V gene TRBV28 combines with J gene TRBJ2-3; a weak D match, TRBD2 (6 bases). This clonotype was sampled from a boy in the first two years of life with a congenital heart defect. Sequencing used thymocytes. Here the CDR3 reads CASSFPPLEGGSTDTQYF. The CDR3 DNA reads as TGTGCCAGCAGTTTTCCACCTTTGGAGGGCGGGAGCACAGATACGCAGTATTTT.